The 8 T cell receptor beta chains listed next were all sequenced from one sample in a study of STAT5B mutations in CD4+ large granular lymphocyte leukemia. Sequenced by immunoSEQ multiplex PCR; TCRdb stores in-frame clones only, minus some. Among some 38,000 clones, over 75% were seen once, and the ten largest hold approximately 1.2%. Material for sequencing was CD4+ T cells from blood buffy coats. These receptors were taken from a human donor in good health.

The chain has TRBV28 and TRBJ1-2, with TRBD1 identical over 7 bases. The CDR3 spans 12 residues. Germline loops: CDR1 MDHEN, CDR2 SYDVKM. V shed 10 bases, J shed 7 bases, and the junction held 9 bases outside the gene matches. The CDR3 coding sequence is TGTGCCATCCTGTTGACAGGGAGTGGCTACACCTTC. Translation: CAILLTGSGYTF.

This clone occurred a few times. This chain joins TRBV11-3 and TRBJ2-1; the D gene is possibly TRBD2 (5 bases). Germline-derived CDR1 and CDR2 are SGHNT and YENEEA. With 3 bases removed from V and 2 bases from J, the gap between germline ends came to 8 bases. There are 14 residues in the CDR3. The CDR3 spells CASSLAGTYNEQFF. In DNA form, the CDR3 reads TGTGCCAGCAGCTTGGCCGGGACCTACAATGAGCAGTTCTTC.

The V call is TRBV28, the J call TRBJ1-2, with D unclear. The CDR3 is 11 residues long. The germline V and J ends were trimmed by 7 bases and 4 bases, with 7 bases remaining between them. Germline CDR1 reads MDHEN; CDR2 reads SYDVKM. The CDR3 spells CASMAGYGYTF. The CDR3 DNA sequence: TGTGCCAGCATGGCGGGCTATGGCTACACCTTC.

The chain uses TRBV15 and TRBJ2-5; TRBD2 agrees at 14 bases. CDR1 is LNHNV and CDR2 is YYDKDF in the germline V gene (reference sequence). The CDR3 totals 18 residues. The V segment lost 7 bases and the J segment 5 bases; nucleotides outside the gene matches: 15. CDR3 sequence: CATTPGLAGVLGGETQYF. CDR3 nucleotides: TGTGCCACCACCCCGGGACTAGCGGGAGTCTTGGGGGGGGAGACCCAGTACTTC.

The chain joins TRBV7-6 to TRBJ2-7; either TRBD1 or TRBD2 may fit D (5 bases each). The CDR3 runs 13 residues. V shed 5 bases and J shed 6 bases, with 14 bases lying between them. Per the germline V gene, CDR1 is SGHVS and CDR2 is FNYEAQ. CDR3 nucleotides: TGTGCCAGCAGCCGGGGACCCCAATCCGAGCAGTACTTC. This translates into CASSRGPQSEQYF.

The rearrangement links TRBV18 to TRBJ2-1; 11 bases are a match to TRBD1. Germline assignment: CDR1 KGHSH and CDR2 LQKENI. The CDR3 has 15 amino acids. With V trimmed by 3 bases and J by 6 bases, 4 bases remained unmatched. CDR3 DNA: TGTGCCAGCTCACCCCGGGACAGGGGGGTCAATGAGCAGTTCTTC. Encoded protein: CASSPRDRGVNEQFF.

The gene calls are TRBV29-1 and TRBJ2-6; 10 bases line up with TRBD1. In germline, CDR1 is SQVTM, CDR2 ANQGSEA. Germline trimming cut 5 bases from V and 0 bases from J; bases unmatched to any gene: 10. This CDR3 is 18 amino acids long. The chain's CDR3 is CSVTNLGTGASGANVLTF. DNA of the CDR3: TGCAGCGTTACCAACTTAGGGACAGGGGCCTCTGGGGCCAACGTCCTGACTTTC.

The chain has TRBV5-1 and TRBJ2-2; TRBD1 aligns across 9 bases. V shed 4 bases, J shed 8 bases, and the junction held 12 bases outside the gene matches. The germline V gene encodes CDR1 SGHRS and CDR2 YFSETQ. The CDR3 is 16 residues long. In DNA form, the CDR3 reads TGCGCCAGCAGCCACCAGCAACAGGGGGCCTGGGGGGAGCTGTTTTTT. It yields the protein CASSHQQQGAWGELFF.